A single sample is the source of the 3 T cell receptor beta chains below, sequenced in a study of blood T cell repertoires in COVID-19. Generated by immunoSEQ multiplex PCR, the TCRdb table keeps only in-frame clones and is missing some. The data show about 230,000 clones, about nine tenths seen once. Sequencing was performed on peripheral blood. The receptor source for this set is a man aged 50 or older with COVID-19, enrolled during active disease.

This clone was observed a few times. CDR3: CASSGTPNYGYTF. The CDR3 DNA reads as TGTGCCAGCAGTGGAACACCTAACTATGGCTACACCTTC. The rearrangement links TRBV2 to TRBJ1-2; D unclear. The germline V gene encodes CDR1 SNHLY and CDR2 FYNNEI. V dropped 4 bases and J dropped 0 bases, with 6 bases sitting between them. The CDR3 sequence is 13 residues long. Variable domain in full (rest from reference TRBV2 and TRBJ1-2): EPEVTQTPSHQVTQMGQEVILRCVPISNHLYFYWYRQILGQKVEFLVSFYNNEISEKSEIFDDQFSVERPDGSNFTLKIRSTKLEDSAMYFCASSGTPNYGYTFGSGTRLTVV.

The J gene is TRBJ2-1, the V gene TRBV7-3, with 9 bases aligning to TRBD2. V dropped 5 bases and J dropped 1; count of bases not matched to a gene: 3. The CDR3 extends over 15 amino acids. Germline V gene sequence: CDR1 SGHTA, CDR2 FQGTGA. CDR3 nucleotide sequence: TGTGCCAGCAGCCAAAGCGGGGGGTCCTACAATGAGCAGTTCTTC. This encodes CASSQSGGSYNEQFF.

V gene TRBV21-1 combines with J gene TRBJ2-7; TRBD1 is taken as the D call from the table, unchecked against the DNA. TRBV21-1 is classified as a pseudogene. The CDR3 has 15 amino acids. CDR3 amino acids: CASSKSRTETYEQYF. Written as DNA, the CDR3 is TGTGCCAGCAGCAAAAGCCGGACAGAAACTTACGAGCAGTACTTC.